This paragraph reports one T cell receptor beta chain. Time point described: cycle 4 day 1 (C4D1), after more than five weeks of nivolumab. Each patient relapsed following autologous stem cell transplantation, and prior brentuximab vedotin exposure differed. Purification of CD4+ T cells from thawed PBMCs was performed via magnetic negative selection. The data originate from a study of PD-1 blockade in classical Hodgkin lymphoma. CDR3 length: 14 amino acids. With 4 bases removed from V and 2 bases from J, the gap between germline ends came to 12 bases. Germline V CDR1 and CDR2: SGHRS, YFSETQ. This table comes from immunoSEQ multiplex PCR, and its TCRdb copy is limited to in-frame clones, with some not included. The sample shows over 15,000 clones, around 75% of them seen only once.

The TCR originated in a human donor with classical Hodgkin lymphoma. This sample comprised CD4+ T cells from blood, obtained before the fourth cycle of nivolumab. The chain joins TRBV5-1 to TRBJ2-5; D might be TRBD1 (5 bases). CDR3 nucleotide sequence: TGCGCCAGCAGCCTAGGACACGCGCAAGAGACCCAGTACTTC. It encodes CASSLGHAQETQYF.